Each of the 29 T cell receptor beta chains below was sequenced from the same sample in a study of cytomegalovirus exposure and HLA in healthy donors. Here immunoSEQ multiplex PCR was the method, and the copy in TCRdb shows in-frame clones only, minus some. This table has tens of thousands of clones, roughly 93% appearing once. Sequencing used PBMCs. The receptors shown here come from a woman in her twenties or thirties in good health and CMV-seronegative.

The chain joins TRBV18 to TRBJ2-7, with 16 bases identical to TRBD2. There are 18 residues in the CDR3. V was pared by 3 bases and J by 3 bases, with 8 bases of the junction left unmatched. CDR1 is KGHSH, CDR2 LQKENI, per germline. This CDR3 is CASSPKGLAGGPNYEQYF. The CDR3 DNA follows: TGTGCCAGCTCACCTAAGGGACTAGCGGGAGGGCCCAACTACGAGCAGTACTTC.

The gene calls are TRBV9 and TRBJ2-4; tentative D call: TRBD1 (5 bases). Per the germline V gene, CDR1 is SGDLS and CDR2 is YYNGEE. Trimming shortened V by 2 bases and J by 7 bases, and 10 bases separated the two germline ends. The CDR3 runs to 13 residues. CDR3 DNA: TGTGCCAGCAGCGTGAATCAGGGTAACATTCAGTACTTC. It translates to CASSVNQGNIQYF. Full variable domain (missing parts from reference TRBV9 and TRBJ2-4): DSGVTQTPKHLITATGQRVTLRCSPRSGDLSVYWYQQSLDQGLQFLIQYYNGEERAKGNILERFSAQQFPDLHSELNLSSLELGDSALYFCASSVNQGNIQYFGAGTRLSVL.

The chain joins TRBV19 to TRBJ2-1; 13 nucleotides align to TRBD2. V shed 9 bases and J 4 bases; nucleotides not matched to a gene: 9. This CDR3 contains 16 residues. The germline CDR1 and CDR2 sequences are LNHDA and SQIVND (reference sequence). Here the CDR3 DNA reads TGTGCCAGCGGGGCTAAGGGACTAGCGGGATACAATGAGCAGTTCTTC. It translates to CASGAKGLAGYNEQFF.

This clone came up once. This sequence joins TRBV28 and TRBJ1-1, with D tentatively TRBD1 (5 bases). Germline loops: CDR1 MDHEN, CDR2 SYDVKM. V was trimmed by 5 bases and J by 1 base, leaving 11 bases between them. CDR3 length: 14 amino acids. The CDR3 region is CASSPLGGNTEAFF. The CDR3 coding sequence is TGTGCCAGCAGTCCACTGGGGGGGAACACTGAAGCTTTCTTT.

The chain recombines TRBV7-6 with TRBJ2-1; maybe TRBD2 (5 bases). CDR1 is SGHVS, CDR2 FNYEAQ, per germline. The CDR3 is 13 amino acids. Trimming left V 3 bases short and J 9 bases short, with 12 bases between. DNA for the CDR3: TGTGCCAGCAGCTTCCTAGCCGACGGTGAGCAGTTCTTC. The encoded protein is CASSFLADGEQFF.

The rearrangement links TRBV28 to TRBJ1-5; D call uncertain. This CDR3 region has 13 residues. In germline, CDR1 is MDHEN, CDR2 SYDVKM. V lost 2 bases and J lost 4, with 6 bases in between. The CDR3 DNA reads TGTGCCAGCAGTTTACCCGGGAATCAGCCCCAGCATTTT. Translated: CASSLPGNQPQHF. The full variable domain, with the rest looked up from reference TRBV28 and TRBJ1-5, is DVKVTQSSRYLVKRTGEKVFLECVQDMDHENMFWYRQDPGLGLRLIYFSYDVKMKEKGDIPEGYSVSREKKERFSLILESASTNQTSMYLCASSLPGNQPQHFGDGTRLSIL.

The V and J genes are TRBV2 and TRBJ1-5, with TRBD1 as a possible D gene (6 bases). The V gene lost 2 bases and the J gene lost 0 bases, with 8 bases spanning the gap. CDR3 length: 15 residues. Germline V gene sequence: CDR1 SNHLY, CDR2 FYNNEI. The CDR3 DNA sequence: TGTGCCAGCAGTGAACAGGGGCATAGCAATCAGCCCCAGCATTTT. Translation: CASSEQGHSNQPQHF.

The chain links TRBV5-1 to TRBJ2-1; D uncertain. The CDR3 is 14 amino acids. From germline, CDR1 is SGHRS and CDR2 YFSETQ. V lost 0 bases and J lost 2, with 6 bases in between. CDR3 sequence (DNA): TGCGCCAGCAGCTTGGGACTCCCCTACAATGAGCAGTTCTTC. Amino acid sequence: CASSLGLPYNEQFF.

This rearrangement joins TRBV11-2 to TRBJ2-7; 15 bases map to TRBD2. Germline V gene data show CDR1 as SGHAT and CDR2 as FQNNGV. Trimming cost V 4 bases and J 5 bases; bases outside gene matches: 6. This CDR3 has 16 residues. In DNA, the CDR3 is TGTGCCAGCAGCTCCCCACGGACTAGCGGGAGGGACGAGCAGTACTTC. This gives the protein CASSSPRTSGRDEQYF.

The CDR3 DNA sequence: TGTGCCAGCAGTACCCAGACAGACACTGAAGCTTTCTTT. This codes for CASSTQTDTEAFF. This sequence joins TRBV6-5 and TRBJ1-1; D is possibly TRBD1 (5 bases). The germline V gene encodes CDR1 MNHEY and CDR2 SVGAGI. Trimming pared 5 bases from V and 3 bases from J, leaving 10 bases between. CDR3 length equals 13 residues.

This sequence joins TRBV7-2 and TRBJ1-3; D gene uncertain. Deletions cut 5 bases from V and 2 bases from J, with 13 bases between. Per germline, CDR1 SGHTA and CDR2 FQGNSA. The CDR3 has 15 amino acids. CDR3 loop: CASSPGMKAGNTIYF. CDR3 in DNA: TGTGCCAGCAGCCCCGGGATGAAAGCTGGAAACACCATATATTTT.

The chain employs TRBV12-5 and TRBJ1-2; 11 bases match TRBD1. The CDR3 extends over 14 amino acids. The trim removed 3 bases at V and 4 bases at J, leaving 1 base unmatched. The germline gives CDR1 LGHNT, CDR2 FRNRAP. This CDR3 is CASGLGTGGYGYTF. In DNA, the CDR3 is TGTGCTAGTGGTTTAGGGACAGGGGGCTATGGCTACACCTTC.

V usage is TRBV27 and J usage is TRBJ1-4, with D perhaps matching TRBD1 (5 bases). Germline CDR1 and CDR2: MNHEY and SMNVEV (reference sequence). Deletions cut 6 bases from V and 8 bases from J, with 13 bases between. This CDR3 has 13 residues. The CDR3: CASRSRGGEKLFF. As DNA, the CDR3 is TGTGCCAGCAGGAGTCGGGGGGGGGAAAAACTGTTTTTT.

The V gene is TRBV28, the J gene TRBJ2-7; possible D gene TRBD1, 5 bases. The CDR3 runs 14 residues. Trimming left V 5 bases short and J 4 bases short, with 15 bases between. The germline V gene has CDR1 MDHEN and CDR2 SYDVKM. The CDR3 sequence is CASSRRQSRYEQYF. The CDR3 DNA follows: TGTGCCAGCAGTCGACGACAGTCCAGGTACGAGCAGTACTTC.

The V gene is TRBV6-5, the J gene TRBJ1-1; 10 bases map to TRBD1. Germline-derived CDR1 and CDR2 are MNHEY and SVGAGI. The CDR3 runs 15 residues. Germline trimming cut 2 bases from V and 6 bases from J; bases unmatched to any gene: 6. In DNA, the CDR3 is TGTGCCAGCAGTTACCTTGACAGGGGGCCTTCTGAAGCTTTCTTT. Protein: CASSYLDRGPSEAFF.

The CDR3 region has the DNA TGCAGCGTTGTCTCGACAGCGATGAACACTGAAGCTTTCTTT. It is translated as CSVVSTAMNTEAFF. The rearrangement uses TRBV29-1 and TRBJ1-1; maybe TRBD1 (5 bases). Trimming pared 4 bases from V and 0 bases from J, leaving 12 bases between. The CDR3 loop spans 14 amino acids. From germline, CDR1 is SQVTM and CDR2 ANQGSEA.

This chain connects TRBV7-9 to TRBJ2-1, with 8 positions matching TRBD2. The CDR3 loop spans 13 amino acids. Trimming took 3 bases from V and 9 from J; bases not matched to a gene: 4. From germline, CDR1 is SEHNR and CDR2 FQNEAQ (reference sequence). This CDR3 reads CASSFGGAGEQFF. The DNA of the CDR3 is TGTGCCAGCAGCTTCGGGGGGGCAGGTGAGCAGTTCTTC.

This clone was recorded once. The rearrangement uses TRBV5-4 and TRBJ2-3, with 7 nucleotides matching TRBD2. The germline V gene has CDR1 SGHNT and CDR2 YYREEE (reference sequence). This CDR3 has 14 amino acids. The V and J ends lost 3 bases and 14 bases, in that order; junction bases with no gene match: 15. The CDR3, as DNA: TGTGCCAGCAGCTCCAGCGGGGCCCGGGCGGGGCTGTATTTT. Protein sequence: CASSSSGARAGLYF.

This chain links TRBV9 with TRBJ2-1, with 14 nucleotides matching TRBD2. V was clipped by 2 bases and J by 6 bases; unmatched bases: 16. CDR3 length equals 20 residues. Germline V gene sequence: CDR1 SGDLS, CDR2 YYNGEE. The CDR3 reads CASSVELGLAGALKGNEQFF. The DNA for the CDR3 is TGTGCCAGCAGCGTGGAGCTGGGACTAGCGGGAGCACTCAAAGGCAATGAGCAGTTCTTC.

The V call is TRBV7-3, the J call TRBJ2-7, with a weak D call TRBD1 (6 bases). CDR3 length equals 15 residues. The germline CDR1 and CDR2 sequences are SGHTA and FQGTGA. Trimming pared 2 bases from V and 2 bases from J, leaving 13 bases between. This CDR3 is CASSLAAQGAYEQYF. Here the CDR3 DNA reads TGTGCCAGCAGCTTAGCAGCACAGGGTGCCTACGAGCAGTACTTC.

V gene TRBV7-8 combines with J gene TRBJ1-2; possible D gene TRBD1, 5 bases. V was pared by 3 bases and J by 2 bases, with 19 bases between. Germline lookup yields CDR1 SGHVS and CDR2 FQNEAQ. The CDR3 is 17 amino acids. The CDR3 sequence: CASSFRRVQASNYGYTF. The CDR3 DNA reads as TGTGCCAGCAGCTTCCGTAGGGTACAGGCGTCAAACTATGGCTACACCTTC. Combining the CDR3 with reference TRBV7-8 and TRBJ1-2 gives the whole variable domain GAGVSQSPRYKVAKRGQDVALRCDPISGHVSLFWYQQALGQGPEFLTYFQNEAQLDKSGLPSDRFFAERPEGSVSTLKIQRTQQEDSAVYLCASSFRRVQASNYGYTFGSGTRLTVV.

J is TRBJ2-7 and V is TRBV6-6, with 13 bases identical to TRBD2. CDR3 length equals 15 residues. The germline V gene has CDR1 MNHNY and CDR2 SVGAGI (reference sequence). Trimming cost V 5 bases and J 3 bases; bases outside gene matches: 4. The CDR3 protein is CASSKGTSGNYEQYF. In DNA, the CDR3 is TGTGCCAGCAGTAAAGGGACTAGCGGGAACTACGAGCAGTACTTC.

The chain has TRBV6-5 and TRBJ2-2; perhaps TRBD2 as D (5 bases). There are 16 residues in the CDR3. V was trimmed by 2 bases and J by 3 bases, leaving 13 bases between them. CDR1 MNHEY and CDR2 SVGAGI come from the germline V gene. CDR3 protein: CASSYQGLSDTGELFF. The CDR3 region has the DNA TGTGCCAGCAGTTACCAAGGACTGAGCGACACCGGGGAGCTGTTTTTT.

This clone has only one observation. The chain combines TRBV10-3 with TRBJ2-3; 10 bases fit TRBD1. J lost 7 bases, V lost 0 bases, and 7 bases had no gene match. The CDR3 length is 16 residues. CDR1 is ENHRY and CDR2 is SYGVKD in the germline V gene. The CDR3 DNA reads as TGTGCCATCAGTGAGTCGGACAGGGGGACGTTAAATACGCAGTATTTT. This gives the protein CAISESDRGTLNTQYF.

This clone was counted a few times. The chain links TRBV2 to TRBJ1-5; D ambiguous. Germline loops: CDR1 SNHLY, CDR2 FYNNEI. The CDR3 sequence is 14 residues long. V dropped 5 bases and J dropped 1 base, with 9 bases sitting between them. The CDR3 is CASSWSSSNQPQHF. The DNA for the CDR3 is TGTGCCAGCAGTTGGAGCTCCAGCAATCAGCCCCAGCATTTT.

V gene TRBV2 combines with J gene TRBJ1-1; unclear D gene. CDR1 is SNHLY, CDR2 FYNNEI, per germline. Trimming pared 4 bases from V and 1 base from J, leaving 10 bases between. This CDR3 has 14 amino acids. CDR3: CASSGPGRNTEAFF. The CDR3 DNA sequence: TGTGCCAGCAGTGGACCGGGAAGGAACACTGAAGCTTTCTTT.

This clone was counted a few times. The chain has TRBV2 and TRBJ1-1, with a possible D match to TRBD1 (6 bases). The germline CDR1 and CDR2 sequences are SNHLY and FYNNEI. This CDR3 spans 13 amino acids. V was clipped by 6 bases and J by 5 bases, with 13 bases between them. CDR3 nucleotide sequence: TGTGCCAGCAGCGGGGGGCTAGGGACTGAAGCTTTCTTT. As protein: CASSGGLGTEAFF.

The V gene is TRBV11-1, the J gene TRBJ2-1; 8 nucleotides agree with TRBD2. This CDR3 has 15 residues. After removal of 3 bases from V and 3 bases from J, the junction contained 4 bases not matched to a gene. Germline V lookup: CDR1 SGHAT, CDR2 FQDESV (reference sequence). The CDR3 reads CASSFSGVLYNEQFF. The CDR3 coding sequence is TGTGCCAGCAGCTTTAGCGGGGTTCTCTACAATGAGCAGTTCTTC.

The V gene is TRBV6-5, the J gene TRBJ2-7; TRBD1 might be the D (6 bases). The CDR3 totals 15 residues. Deletions cut 4 bases from V and 1 base from J, with 14 bases between. Germline V lookup: CDR1 MNHEY, CDR2 SVGAGI. This CDR3 reads CASSSAGERSYEQYF. In DNA form, the CDR3 reads TGTGCCAGCAGTTCCGCAGGGGAGAGGTCCTACGAGCAGTACTTC.